A selection of T cell receptor beta chains follows, all from one sample in a study of regulatory T cells in long-lasting Graves disease. TCRdb re-called the multiplex PCR reads through MiXCR, storing one row per CDR3 protein. The sample records roughly 420,000 distinct CDR3 sequences, about 15% being singletons. The data were also submitted as part of a second study, on T cells in Graves' hyperthyroidism and ophthalmopathy.

The specimen comprised peripheral blood mononuclear cells (PBMCs), sampled at new diagnosis, from a patient treated with antithyroid drugs. These receptor sequences come from a woman under 30 with Graves disease. CDR3s include the opening cysteine and the closing phenylalanine or tryptophan. A D gene is named only where the DNA matches it firmly. Some rows have no size entry. The others give once, few or many, or a class for an expanded clone.

V	D	size	J	CDR3	DNA
TRBV27	TRBD1	few	TRBJ2-1	CASSREGADYNEQFF	TGTGCCAGCAGCCGTGAGGGGGCTGACTACAATGAGCAGTTCTTC
TRBV27	-	-	TRBJ1-2	CASSSRVQVPKYYGYTF	TGTGCCAGCAGTTCCCGTGTTCAAGTACCGAAGTACTATGGCTACACCTTC
TRBV27	-	many	TRBJ2-5	CASSPRTNQETQYF	TGTGCCAGCAGCCCACGGACTAACCAAGAGACCCAGTACTTC
TRBV18	TRBD2	-	TRBJ2-1	CASSPPWTSGRNEQFF	TGTGCCAGCTCACCCCCTTGGACTAGCGGGAGGAATGAGCAGTTCTTC
TRBV12-3/TRBV12-4	-	few	TRBJ2-3	CASSTGILTDTQYF	TGTGCCAGCAGTACCGGGATTCTCACAGATACGCAGTATTTT
TRBV12-3/TRBV12-4	-	few	TRBJ1-1	CASSLERTQLGTEAFF	TGTGCCAGCAGTTTAGAGCGAACCCAGCTGGGCACTGAAGCTTTCTTT
TRBV6-4	TRBD2	many	TRBJ2-3	CASSDSSGRADTQYF	TGTGCCAGCAGTGACTCTAGCGGGAGGGCAGATACGCAGTATTTT
TRBV27	-	many	TRBJ1-2	CASSRSGEYGYTF	TGTGCCAGCAGTCGGTCAGGGGAATATGGCTACACCTTC
TRBV13	-	many	TRBJ2-1	CASSLGGGSAYNEQFF	TGTGCCAGCAGCTTAGGCGGAGGGAGTGCCTACAATGAGCAGTTCTTC
TRBV29-1	TRBD2	many	TRBJ2-1	CSVGGLAGPNEQFF	TGCAGCGTTGGAGGACTAGCGGGCCCCAATGAGCAGTTCTTC
TRBV7-2	-	-	TRBJ2-7	CASSLVLQTYEQYF	TGTGCCAGCAGCTTAGTCTTACAGACCTACGAGCAGTACTTC
TRBV2	TRBD1	many	TRBJ1-5	CASRAFSGTGANQPQHF	TGTGCCAGCCGCGCCTTTTCTGGGACAGGGGCCAATCAGCCCCAGCATTTT
TRBV11-2	-	many	TRBJ2-7	CASSLDLSGLVIYEQYF	TGTGCCAGCAGCTTAGATCTTTCGGGGCTAGTCATCTACGAGCAGTACTTC
TRBV7-2	-	many	TRBJ1-5	CASSFQGTSNQPQHF	TGTGCCAGCAGCTTTCAGGGGACGAGCAATCAGCCCCAGCATTTT
TRBV12-3/TRBV12-4	-	many	TRBJ2-1	CASSPRWRSSYNEQFF	TGTGCCAGCTCCCCTCGGTGGCGGAGCTCCTACAATGAGCAGTTCTTC
TRBV6-9	TRBD1	-	TRBJ2-5	CASSYTGGLRETQYF	TGTGCCAGCAGTTACACAGGGGGTTTGAGGGAGACCCAGTACTTC
TRBV25-1	TRBD2	-	TRBJ2-2	CASSGIAGVVGELFF	TGTGCCAGCAGTGGCATAGCGGGTGTGGTCGGGGAGCTGTTTTTT
TRBV28	-	many	TRBJ2-7	CASSPSRQFYEQYF	TGTGCCAGCAGTCCTAGTAGACAGTTCTACGAGCAGTACTTC
TRBV7-9	-	many	TRBJ2-1	CASSLLFNEQFF	TGTGCCAGCAGCTTACTTTTCAATGAGCAGTTCTTC
TRBV30	-	-	TRBJ1-2	CAKRQARQRLYGYTF	TGTGCCAAAAGACAGGCCAGACAGCGACTCTATGGCTACACCTTC
TRBV7-9	-	many	TRBJ2-5	CASSLTEGETQYF	TGTGCCAGCAGCTTAACTGAGGGAGAGACCCAGTACTTC
TRBV7-6	TRBD2	-	TRBJ2-7	CASSPGLAGVLEQYF	TGTGCCAGCAGCCCGGGACTAGCGGGAGTCCTCGAGCAGTACTTC